The 24 T cell receptor beta chains given below trace back to one sample, sequenced in a study of blood T cells in healthy people across ages. Primers used in a second PCR of roughly 6 to 11 cycles were a sample-barcoded 5' primer and a J-beta primer mix. A single record per CDR3 protein comes from TCRdb applying MiXCR to the 5' RACE reads. In the table there are under 2,000,000 distinct CDR3 sequences, around half of which are singletons. Source material: blood. These receptor sequences come from a woman between 40 and 50 years old in good health.

This clonotype was detected once. The chain is built from TRBV5-4 and TRBJ2-3; 10 bases match TRBD1. The CDR3 is 15 residues long. Trimming removed 4 bases from V and 5 bases from J; junction bases left unmatched: 7. CDR1 is SGHNT, CDR2 YYREEE, per germline (reference sequence). CDR3 in amino acids: CASSPDRGRKDTQYF. The CDR3 region has the DNA TGTGCCAGCAGCCCCGACAGGGGGCGAAAAGATACGCAGTATTTT.

This clonotype showed up just a few times. This chain connects TRBV29-1 to TRBJ2-5, with TRBD2 matching 7 bases. The end of the DNA is better explained by TRBJ2-7, so the J call may be wrong. The CDR3 is 14 amino acids. Germline V gene data show CDR1 as SQVTM and CDR2 as ANQGSEA. This CDR3 reads CSVGAIGGTYEQYF. CDR3 sequence (DNA): TGCAGCGTCGGCGCCATCGGGGGGACCTACGAGCAGTACTTC.

The sample holds a few counts of this clonotype. The chain links TRBV4-2 to TRBJ1-6, with a possible D match to TRBD1 (6 bases). Germline values: CDR1 LGHNA, CDR2 YNFKEQ. The CDR3 contains 16 residues. Trimming removed 5 bases from V and 6 bases from J, with 17 bases in between. Here the CDR3 reads CASSFPAQGSNSPLHF. CDR3 DNA sequence: TGTGCCAGCAGCTTCCCCGCCCAGGGGTCTAATTCACCCCTCCACTTT.

This chain links TRBV28 with TRBJ1-1; tentative D call: TRBD1 (5 bases). Trimming cost V 3 bases and J 6 bases, with 20 bases left between them. This CDR3 region has 16 residues. The V gene's germline CDR1 is MDHEN and CDR2 SYDVKM. The CDR3 region has the DNA TGTGCCAGCAGTTTCGAGGGGCTGAGGAGGAGTGCTGAAGCTTTCTTT. Protein: CASSFEGLRRSAEAFF. Drawing the rest from reference TRBV28 and TRBJ1-1, the complete variable domain is DVKVTQSSRYLVKRTGEKVFLECVQDMDHENMFWYRQDPGLGLRLIYFSYDVKMKEKGDIPEGYSVSREKKERFSLILESASTNQTSMYLCASSFEGLRRSAEAFFGQGTRLTVV.

The chain links TRBV20-1 to TRBJ2-1; 11 bases line up with TRBD2. V lost 1 base, J lost 9 bases, and 11 bases stayed unmatched. The CDR3 has 16 residues. The germline V gene encodes CDR1 DFQATT and CDR2 SNEGSKA (reference sequence). The CDR3 DNA sequence: TGCAGTGCTAGAGGGCCGGGACTAGCGGTTCGCCGTGAGCAGTTCTTC. It translates to CSARGPGLAVRREQFF.

This rearrangement joins TRBV7-2 to TRBJ2-5; D is perhaps TRBD1 (5 bases). The J call could be wrong; TRBJ2-4 is a better fit for the DNA end. Germline lookup yields CDR1 SGHTA and CDR2 FQGNSA. The CDR3 is 14 residues long. DNA for the CDR3: TGTGCCAGCAGCCCTGGACACGCCGGAGTCATTCAGTACTTC. Its protein is CASSPGHAGVIQYF.

CDR3 DNA sequence: TGCAGTGCTGAGGGGGGTGGAGGGGCTCGCGGCTATGGCTACACCTTC. It specifies CSAEGGGGARGYGYTF. The chain joins TRBV20-1 to TRBJ1-2, with D possibly TRBD1 on 6 matching bases. Germline-derived CDR1 and CDR2 are DFQATT and SNEGSKA (reference sequence). The CDR3 consists of 16 residues. The V and J ends lost 5 bases and 4 bases respectively, with 23 bases between them.

The rearrangement joins TRBV7-8 to TRBJ1-4; D is unclear. CDR3 size: 14 residues. Germline CDR1 is SGHVS and CDR2 is FQNEAQ. Trimming removed 5 bases at V and 6 bases at J, with 13 bases between. The CDR3 region is CASSRSGRDEKLFF. CDR3 DNA sequence: TGTGCCAGCAGCCGGTCGGGTCGGGATGAAAAACTGTTTTTT. Looking up the rest from reference TRBV7-8 and TRBJ1-4 gives the full variable domain: GAGVSQSPRYKVAKRGQDVALRCDPISGHVSLFWYQQALGQGPEFLTYFQNEAQLDKSGLPSDRFFAERPEGSVSTLKIQRTQQEDSAVYLCASSRSGRDEKLFFGSGTQLSVL.

The chain combines TRBV4-2 with TRBJ1-3; D not certain. CDR1 and CDR2 from the germline V gene are LGHNA and YNFKEQ. With 0 bases removed from V and 0 bases from J, the gap between germline ends came to 9 bases. This CDR3 spans 16 amino acids. The CDR3 region is CASSQDRASSGNTIYF. The CDR3 bases are TGTGCCAGCAGCCAAGATCGGGCTTCCTCTGGAAACACCATATATTTT.

Only a few counts were recorded for this clonotype. This chain joins TRBV28 and TRBJ2-7; possibly TRBD1 for D (5 bases). The CDR3 loop spans 15 amino acids. Germline CDR1 and CDR2: MDHEN and SYDVKM. V was trimmed by 4 bases and J by 1 base, leaving 14 bases between them. Here the CDR3 DNA reads TGTGCCAGCAGTTCGGCAGGGTCCCTTTCCTACGAGCAGTACTTC. This translates into CASSSAGSLSYEQYF.

This clonotype came up a few times. The rearrangement links TRBV7-9 to TRBJ2-7; D is unresolved. The CDR3 totals 14 residues. Between the trimmed V and J ends, which lost 2 bases and 0 bases, there was a span of 8 bases. In germline, CDR1 is SEHNR, CDR2 FQNEAQ (reference sequence). In DNA, the CDR3 is TGTGCCAGCAGCTTAAACGCCGGCTCCTACGAGCAGTACTTC. Amino acids: CASSLNAGSYEQYF.

V and J are TRBV6-5 and TRBJ2-1, with 8 bases aligning to TRBD1. The CDR3 is 16 residues long. Germline CDR1 MNHEY, CDR2 SVGAGI. The J segment lost 8 bases and the V segment lost 6 bases, leaving 15 bases of the junction unmatched. CDR3 nucleotides: TGTGCCAGCAGCCCGGACAGAGACGTGGGACAGGATGAGCAGTTCTTC. Residues: CASSPDRDVGQDEQFF.

This clonotype was seen only a few times. The chain is built from TRBV12-3 or TRBV12-4 and TRBJ2-5; 8 nucleotides align to TRBD2. The CDR3 is 14 residues long. The ends lost 7 bases at V and 4 bases at J; junction bases unmatched: 8. The CDR3 is CASTLRSGGETQYF. CDR3 nucleotide sequence: TGTGCCAGCACTCTCCGGAGCGGGGGAGAGACCCAGTACTTC.

This clonotype was found a few times. V is TRBV7-2 and J is TRBJ2-1, with D perhaps TRBD2 (6 bases). The V gene's germline CDR1 is SGHTA and CDR2 FQGNSA. The CDR3 sequence is 16 residues long. The V and J ends lost 5 bases and 7 bases respectively, with 21 bases between them. CDR3 amino acids: CASSPWSGVIGNEQFF. DNA for the CDR3: TGTGCCAGCAGCCCCTGGTCGGGAGTAATAGGGAATGAGCAGTTCTTC. Variable domain in full (rest from reference TRBV7-2 and TRBJ2-1): GAGVSQSPSNKVTEKGKDVELRCDPISGHTALYWYRQSLGQGLEFLIYFQGNSAPDKSGLPSDRFSAERTGGSVSTLTIQRTQQEDSAVYLCASSPWSGVIGNEQFFGPGTRLTVL.

The chain is built from TRBV6-5 and TRBJ2-5; D is uncertain. The length of the CDR3 is 14 residues. V lost 2 bases and J lost 5, with 12 bases in between. CDR1 MNHEY and CDR2 SVGAGI come from the germline V gene. This CDR3 reads CASSYGVGRETQYF. The CDR3 bases are TGTGCCAGCAGTTACGGAGTGGGTCGGGAGACCCAGTACTTC.

The chain combines TRBV7-2 with TRBJ2-6; D ambiguous. Germline assignment: CDR1 SGHTA and CDR2 FQGNSA. Trimming shortened V by 8 bases and J by 1 base, and 9 bases separated the two germline ends. The CDR3 contains 14 residues. The CDR3 region has the DNA TGTGCCAGCCGGTCGAAATCTGGGGCCAACGTCCTGACTTTC. It is translated as CASRSKSGANVLTF.

V is TRBV12-3 or TRBV12-4 and J is TRBJ1-2, with 8 bases fitting TRBD1. The CDR3 is made up of 14 amino acids. J gave up 8 bases and V 6 bases, and 11 bases lay outside the gene matches. CDR3 sequence reads: CASSSPGQARGYTF. In DNA form, the CDR3 reads TGTGCCAGCAGCTCGCCGGGACAGGCTAGGGGCTACACCTTC.

On this clonotype itself: This may be a read error, as it is one base from a much larger clone. This chain links TRBV29-1 with TRBJ2-7; no definite D call. The J call could be wrong; TRBJ2-5 is a better fit for the DNA end. Germline-derived CDR1 and CDR2 are SQVTM and ANQGSEA. This CDR3 spans 11 amino acids. The CDR3 loop is CSVDPVSTQYF. The DNA for the CDR3 is TGCAGCGTTGACCCTGTCTCGACCCAGTACTTC.

As regards this clonotype: Since a much larger clone is just one base distant, this may be a read error. The J gene is TRBJ2-1, the V gene TRBV29-1; tentatively, D is TRBD1 or TRBD2 (5 bases each). Germline CDR1 reads SQVTM; CDR2 reads ANQGSEA. Trimming took 8 bases from V and 1 from J, leaving 15 bases between them. The CDR3 runs to 14 residues. The CDR3 nucleotides read TGCAGCCTTTTGGACGGGGCGTCCTACAATGAGCAGTTCTTC. This translates into CSLLDGASYNEQFF.

This clonotype was counted only a few times. The V call is TRBV3-1, the J call TRBJ2-1; tentatively, D is TRBD1 (6 bases). Trimming pared 0 bases from V and 5 bases from J, leaving 11 bases between. CDR1 is LGHDT and CDR2 is YNNKEL in the germline V gene (reference sequence). The CDR3 consists of 15 residues. CDR3 nucleotides: TGTGCCAGCAGCCAAGAAGGGGGTTACCACAATGAGCAGTTCTTC. This codes for CASSQEGGYHNEQFF.

The J gene is TRBJ2-2, the V gene TRBV24-1; no firm D call. The ends were cut back, 5 bases at V and 0 bases at J, with 3 bases in the middle. CDR3 length equals 13 residues. Germline CDR1 and CDR2: KGHDR and SFDVKD. The CDR3 is CATSVPNTGELFF. The DNA for the CDR3 is TGTGCCACCAGTGTTCCGAACACCGGGGAGCTGTTTTTT.

The genes are TRBV5-1 and TRBJ2-3, with 14 bases that match TRBD2. The CDR3 is 16 residues long. V lost 4 bases, J lost 2 bases, and 3 bases stayed unmatched. Germline lookup yields CDR1 SGHRS and CDR2 YFSETQ. The CDR3 region has the DNA TGCGCCAGCAGCCGGACTAGCGGGGGGATCACAGATACGCAGTATTTT. Protein product: CASSRTSGGITDTQYF.

This rearrangement joins TRBV20-1 to TRBJ2-7, with TRBD2 identical over 10 bases. Germline V gene lookup returns CDR1 DFQATT and CDR2 SNEGSKA (reference sequence). V was pared by 1 base and J by 7 bases, with 7 bases of the junction left unmatched. The CDR3 is 14 residues long. The CDR3 reads CSARGSGGASEQYF. The CDR3 DNA reads TGCAGTGCTAGAGGGAGCGGGGGGGCGTCAGAGCAGTACTTC.

This clonotype was found a few times. The CDR3 protein is CASSFQAVSPLHF. CDR3 nucleotide sequence: TGTGCCAGCAGTTTCCAGGCTGTCTCACCCCTCCACTTT. J is TRBJ1-6 and V is TRBV27; D is unclear. The germline CDR1 and CDR2 sequences are MNHEY and SMNVEV (reference sequence). The CDR3 is made up of 13 amino acids. V shed 3 bases and J shed 10 bases, with 10 bases lying between them.